This T cell receptor beta chain was captured in a study of shared clonotypes between healthy human individuals. On the study more broadly: For every donor, three CD4 naive, three CD4 memory, two CD8 naive and one CD8 memory plates were used.

As for this clone: The same CDR3 also results from other DNA sequences found in this sample.

Only in-frame clones appear in the TCRdb table, and some are missing; sequencing was by immunoSEQ multiplex PCR. The repertoire includes roughly 2,000,000 clones, 85% to 95% of them detected once, and under 2% sits in the top ten. The naive CD8 fraction comprised CD45RO-negative cells positively selected for CCR7 and excluded terminally differentiated effector memory CD45RA+ cells. V lost 1 base and J 6 bases, leaving 16 bases between the germline ends. CDR1 is LGHNA, CDR2 YNFKEQ, per germline. This CDR3 contains 15 residues. The chain carries TRBV4-2 and TRBJ2-7, with D possibly TRBD2 on 5 matching bases. This clonotype originated in a man aged 18 to 30 in good health. Some clones in this sample may be carry-over from other donors' samples. Material for sequencing was naive CD8+ T cells from PBMCs. The CDR3 DNA reads TGTGCCAGCAGCCAAGTTAGCTCGGGGAGAAGCGAGCAGTACTTC. Its protein is CASSQVSSGRSEQYF.